This paragraph covers one TCR beta chain sequence. This clonotype was found a few times. Its antigen specificity is not known. No base quality values were provided; no much bigger clone lies one nucleotide off. This sample is drawn from a study of naive and memory T cell subsets (dated by TCRdb to 2016 to 2017). General notes on the study: In the figure summarizing the skin biopsy and whole blood samples, approximately ten blood donors, 7 tuberculin skin test biopsies and 3 saline control biopsies were reported. PCR2 was typically run as a SYBR Green qPCR and stopped at a set threshold, although low-input samples could use end-point PCR of around 6 cycles instead. Study-level results and caveats: The RNA-based method was acknowledged as potentially sensitive to TCR transcript changes with T cell activation and differentiation.

CDR1 SGHTA and CDR2 FQGNSA were looked up in the germline V gene. The CDR3 starts with the cysteine, ends with the phenylalanine, and has 16 residues. Only CDR3 DNA remains: 48 bases, in frame from the first base. A distance of 11 bases separates the germline ends of V and J, which lose 2 bases and 1 base respectively. The library relied on 5' RACE. The ligated cDNA was amplified in four rounds of PCR with nested alpha and beta constant region primers together with the SP2 primer. TCR RNA was reverse transcribed with SuperScript IV using alpha and beta constant region primers for the blood and skin samples. T4 RNA ligase 1 was used to ligate an oligonucleotide containing the Illumina SP2 primer and a UMI to the 3' end of the cDNA. The 12-nucleotide UMI was composed of two random hexamers separated by an eight-base spacer, which was included to prevent hairpin formation. TCR alpha and beta chain libraries were processed separately from the second PCR onward, with dual indexing for multiplexing. After pooling, the indexed libraries were analyzed by capillary electrophoresis and sequenced on either an Illumina MiSeq or NextSeq. PhiX DNA at about 4.5-7.5% was added to the libraries to raise base diversity and improve cluster recognition. Per the authors' processing: Demultiplexor took UMIs from read 2, joined the UMIs to the TCR sequence from read 1, and separated reads according to sample indices. V and J genes and V-J junctions were identified by Decombinator, which gave every TCR a five-part identifier that included V and J deletions. Collapsinator used UMIs to correct sequencing errors and PCR amplification heterogeneity, producing a UMI-based abundance for each TCR. CDR3Translator converted identifiers to nucleotide sequence, translated to amino acids, and extracted CDR3 regions using terminal motifs. Error-corrected counts of alpha and beta TCRs from blood and skin were compared after being normalized to the amount of input RNA. The public reads were quality trimmed at Q25 with fastp and then assembled into clones with MiXCR by TCRdb, keeping productive beta chains. Duplicate CDR3 protein sequences are folded into a single record with the most common DNA and genes. The V and J calls reflect TCRdb's pipeline rather than the authors' work. The sample records approximately 52,000 distinct CDR3 sequences, about 4.4% of which are singletons. The top ten clones comprise about 0.8% of the sample.

Using 3' ligation of a UMI-containing oligonucleotide to TCR cDNA, the study laid out a robust and sensitive protocol to amplify, sequence and analyze TCRs. For whole blood analysis, less than 3 ml of peripheral blood was drawn from adult healthy volunteers into Tempus tubes, and RNA was extracted according to the manufacturer's instructions. Before reverse transcription, total RNA that had not been cell sorted was treated with RQ1 DNase, with a target input of roughly 1 to 1,100 ng. Libraries were prepared from skin biopsies and whole blood to test how robust the pipeline was in samples where T cells are a minority population.

The chain employs TRBV7-2 and TRBJ2-2, with TRBD2 as a weak D call on 6 bases. The origin of this receptor is a female donor in good health. The nucleotide sequence reads TGTGCCAGCAGCTTAATGGGGGGAGAGAACACCGGGGAGCTGTTTTTT. This yields the protein CASSLMGGENTGELFF. The CDR3, completed at both ends by the reference TRBV7-2 and TRBJ2-2 genes, gives the full variable domain GAGVSQSPSNKVTEKGKDVELRCDPISGHTALYWYRQSLGQGLEFLIYFQGNSAPDKSGLPSDRFSAERTGGSVSTLTIQRTQQEDSAVYLCASSLMGGENTGELFFGEGSRLTVL.